This entry is about one TCR beta chain. The antigen remains undetermined. This CDR3 contains 13 residues. This specimen belongs to a study of cytomegalovirus exposure and HLA in healthy donors. About the study: Researchers found that just over 80% of some 400 genotyped donors fell within the Caucasian-associated ancestry cluster.

PCR primers comprised 60 Vbeta and 13 Jbeta primers. The repertoire was sequenced with immunoSEQ multiplex PCR; TCRdb's copy has only in-frame clones and lacks some. This sample yields about 160,000 clones, of which 60% to 80% are seen a single time; approximately 0.89% belongs to the top ten. Overall study findings and caveats: The study carried out a later analysis of TCR beta sequences. It associated under 20,000 of them with specific HLA alleles at a false discovery rate of 0.05. It was taken for granted in presence/absence analyses that sequencing depth across donors was roughly uniform.

The specimen sequenced was PBMCs. This clonotype was obtained from a woman between 50 and 59 years old in good health and CMV-seropositive. This chain links TRBV21-1 with TRBJ2-7; TRBD2, the table's D call, was not compared with the DNA. TRBV21-1 is a known pseudogene. In nucleotides, the CDR3 is TGTGCCAGCAGCGGGCTAGCGGGCCACGAGCAGTACTTC. Its protein product is CASSGLAGHEQYF.